This T cell receptor (beta chain) was sequenced for a study of blood T cell repertoires in COVID-19. Looking at the study overall: COVID-19 samples from acute and convalescent phases originated in the United States, Italy and Spain. From T cells, B-cell-depleted T cells, or PBMCs came the material, which was cDNA or gDNA.

Methods used by the authors: Researchers report that nucleated cell counts were estimated from reference gene primer amplification. Some clones are missing from TCRdb's copy, which holds only in-frame ones; the method was immunoSEQ multiplex PCR. V and J calls and clone size come straight from that table; D and trimming were deduced from the DNA. Here the sample spans over 150,000 clones, roughly 92% being singletons. The length of the CDR3 is 14 residues. V was shortened by 6 bases and J by 2 bases, with 11 bases between the two germline ends. CDR1 MNHEY and CDR2 SVGAGI come from the germline V gene.

This TCR was sampled from a man aged 25-45 years with COVID-19, enrolled during active disease. The chain employs TRBV6-5 and TRBJ1-5; TRBD1 might be the D (6 bases). Sequencing was carried out using peripheral blood. The CDR3 nucleotides read TGTGCCAGCAGGCAGGGGCGAGGCAATCAGCCCCAGCATTTT. This encodes CASRQGRGNQPQHF.